This TCR beta chain originates from a study of blood T cell repertoires in COVID-19. This CDR3 contains 16 residues. Germline CDR1 is SGDLS and CDR2 is YYNGEE. J lost 4 bases, V lost 4 bases, and 9 bases had no gene match. Data came from immunoSEQ multiplex PCR; TCRdb stores just in-frame clones and leaves some out. The sample lists around 230,000 clones; roughly 89% were seen once. The material sequenced was PBMCs or T cells enriched from blood (not recorded which). The receptor's source is a woman in her 30s with acute COVID-19. The V and J genes are TRBV9 and TRBJ1-2; 11 bases map to TRBD1. The CDR3 loop reads CASSLDRGHLSYGYTF. The DNA for the CDR3 is TGTGCCAGCAGCTTGGACAGGGGGCATTTGAGCTATGGCTACACCTTC.